Presented here are 9 T cell receptor beta chains from one specimen sequenced in a study of post-analysis software for immune sequencing data. Study conclusions and caveats: In patients, four to six TRBV segments were more frequent than in controls, with TRBV5-6, TRBV5-1 and TRBV20-1 among them.

Their recognized antigens are unknown. Libraries were made from TCR beta cDNA, and they carried unique molecular identifiers. TCRdb analysed the PCR reads with MiXCR anew, one entry per CDR3 protein. The sample has 380,000 or so distinct CDR3 sequences, 30% to 45% seen once. The sequencing input was blood. These receptors all come from a girl aged 10 to 17 with multiple sclerosis.

The chain joins TRBV7-9 to TRBJ2-7; D might be TRBD2 (6 bases). Germline V gives CDR1 SEHNR, CDR2 FQNEAQ (reference sequence). Trimming shortened V by 5 bases and J by 4 bases, and 12 bases separated the two germline ends. The CDR3 is 13 amino acids. The CDR3 bases are TGTGCCAGCAGCCGACCCGGAGGGTACGAGCAGTACTTC. Its translation is CASSRPGGYEQYF.

This clonotype has more than one count but fewer than ten. The chain has TRBV3-1 and TRBJ2-7, with 9 bases matching TRBD1. This CDR3 region has 15 residues. V shed 0 bases and J 2 bases; nucleotides not matched to a gene: 2. Germline CDR1 is LGHDT and CDR2 is YNNKEL (reference sequence). This CDR3 reads CASSQEGTGTYEQYF. Here the CDR3 DNA reads TGTGCCAGCAGCCAAGAAGGGACAGGGACCTACGAGCAGTACTTC.

The genes are TRBV5-1 and TRBJ1-1; 7 bases are a match to TRBD1. The germline V gene encodes CDR1 SGHRS and CDR2 YFSETQ. Trimming cost V 1 base and J 0 bases; bases outside gene matches: 6. The CDR3 has 16 amino acids. The CDR3 coding sequence is TGCGCCAGCAGCTTGACAGGGGTGGTGGTGAACACTGAAGCTTTCTTT. Amino acids: CASSLTGVVVNTEAFF. Full variable domain (outside the CDR3, taken from reference TRBV5-1 and TRBJ1-1): KAGVTQTPRYLIKTRGQQVTLSCSPISGHRSVSWYQQTPGQGLQFLFEYFSETQRNKGNFPGRFSGRQFSNSRSEMNVSTLELGDSALYLCASSLTGVVVNTEAFFGQGTRLTVV.

This rearrangement joins TRBV7-2 to TRBJ2-5; the D is unclear. CDR3 length: 14 residues. Trimming removed 0 bases from V and 1 base from J, with 6 bases in between. The germline gives CDR1 SGHTA, CDR2 FQGNSA. The CDR3 loop is CASSLADGQETQYF. As DNA, the CDR3 is TGTGCCAGCAGCTTAGCTGACGGCCAAGAGACCCAGTACTTC.

This rearrangement joins TRBV25-1 to TRBJ1-1; a weak D match, TRBD1 (6 bases). Per germline, CDR1 MGHDK and CDR2 SYGVNS. V dropped 4 bases and J dropped 7 bases, with 19 bases sitting between them. The CDR3 spans 15 residues. DNA for the CDR3: TGTGCCAGCAGTGGATATGGGGGGGCAGCCGGTGAAGCTTTCTTT. Protein product: CASSGYGGAAGEAFF.

This chain joins TRBV5-1 and TRBJ2-1; 12 nucleotides line up with TRBD2. The CDR3 has 16 residues. V was clipped by 0 bases and J by 7 bases; unmatched bases: 5. Germline CDR1 is SGHRS and CDR2 is YFSETQ. The CDR3 nucleotides are TGCGCCAGCAGCTTGGCGACTAGCGGGGGTAGTAATGAGCAGTTCTTC. As protein: CASSLATSGGSNEQFF.

This clonotype showed up just a few times. This sequence joins TRBV20-1 and TRBJ2-1; D not resolved. The V end was cut by 3 bases, the J end by 3 bases, with 9 bases between. The CDR3 is made up of 13 amino acids. Germline V gene lookup returns CDR1 DFQATT and CDR2 SNEGSKA (reference sequence). The CDR3 protein is CSASMASYNEQFF. The CDR3 DNA reads TGCAGTGCTAGTATGGCCAGCTACAATGAGCAGTTCTTC.

The rearrangement uses TRBV6-6 and TRBJ2-5, with TRBD2 as a possible D gene (5 bases). Germline V gives CDR1 MNHNY, CDR2 SVGAGI (reference sequence). The CDR3 totals 16 residues. V was clipped by 0 bases and J by 2 bases, with 13 bases between them. CDR3 loop: CASSYSASWGQETQYF. CDR3 in DNA: TGTGCCAGCAGTTACTCGGCTAGCTGGGGACAAGAGACCCAGTACTTC.

The gene calls are TRBV2 and TRBJ2-3; 10 bases agree with TRBD2. The V and J ends lost 3 bases and 11 bases, in that order; junction bases with no gene match: 5. Germline V gives CDR1 SNHLY, CDR2 FYNNEI. The CDR3 runs 13 residues. The CDR3 is CASSDTSGVGQYF. The CDR3 nucleotides read TGTGCCAGCAGTGACACTAGCGGGGTAGGGCAGTATTTT.